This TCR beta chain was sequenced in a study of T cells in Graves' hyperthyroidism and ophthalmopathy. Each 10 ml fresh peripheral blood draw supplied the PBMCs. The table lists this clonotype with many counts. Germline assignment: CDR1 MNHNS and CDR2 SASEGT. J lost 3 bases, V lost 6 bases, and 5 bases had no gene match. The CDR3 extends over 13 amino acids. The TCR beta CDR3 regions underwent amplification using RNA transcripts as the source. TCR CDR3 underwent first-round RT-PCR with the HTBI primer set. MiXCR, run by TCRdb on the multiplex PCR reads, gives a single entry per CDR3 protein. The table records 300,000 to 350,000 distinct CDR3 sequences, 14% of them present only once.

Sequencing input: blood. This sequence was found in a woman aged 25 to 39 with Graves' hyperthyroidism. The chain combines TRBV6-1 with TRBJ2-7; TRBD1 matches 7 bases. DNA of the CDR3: TGTGCCAGCAGCGTCGACAGGGTCTACGAGCAGTACTTC. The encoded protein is CASSVDRVYEQYF.